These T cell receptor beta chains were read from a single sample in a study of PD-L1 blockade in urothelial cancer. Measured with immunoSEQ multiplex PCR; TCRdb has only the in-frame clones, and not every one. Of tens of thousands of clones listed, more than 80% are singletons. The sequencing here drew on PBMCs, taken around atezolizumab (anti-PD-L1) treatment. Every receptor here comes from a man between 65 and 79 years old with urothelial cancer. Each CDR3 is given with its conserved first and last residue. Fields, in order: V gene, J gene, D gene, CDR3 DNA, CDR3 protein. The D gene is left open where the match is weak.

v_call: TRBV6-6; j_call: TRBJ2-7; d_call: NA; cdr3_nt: TGTGCCAGCAGTTTTCATACAGGGAAGGCCTACGAGCAGTACTTC; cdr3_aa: CASSFHTGKAYEQYF
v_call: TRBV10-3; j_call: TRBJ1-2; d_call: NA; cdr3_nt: TGTGCCATCAGTGAGTCACCGGGATTTGGCTACACCTTC; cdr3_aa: CAISESPGFGYTF
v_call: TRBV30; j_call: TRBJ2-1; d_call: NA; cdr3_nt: TGTGCCTGGAGTGTAGCTAGTCAATCCGAGCAGTTCTTC; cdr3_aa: CAWSVASQSEQFF
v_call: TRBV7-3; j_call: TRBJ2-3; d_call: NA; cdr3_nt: TGTGCCAGCAGCCTGGGACTGGATTTTGATACGCAGTATTTT; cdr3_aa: CASSLGLDFDTQYF
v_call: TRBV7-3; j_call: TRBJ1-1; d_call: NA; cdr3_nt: TGTGCCAGCAGCCCCTTTGGGCGGGGGAACACTGAAGCTTTCTTT; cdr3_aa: CASSPFGRGNTEAFF
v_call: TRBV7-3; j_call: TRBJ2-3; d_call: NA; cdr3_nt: TGTGCCAGCAGCTTATTCCCCCAATCCACAGATACGCAGTATTTT; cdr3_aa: CASSLFPQSTDTQYF
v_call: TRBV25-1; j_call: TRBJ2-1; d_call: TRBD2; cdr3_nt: TGTGCCAGCAGTGACATTGCGGGAGCGCGTAATGAGCAGTTCTTC; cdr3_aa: CASSDIAGARNEQFF
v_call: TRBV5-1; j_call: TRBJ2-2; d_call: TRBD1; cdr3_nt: TGCGCCAGCAGCTCTTCGGACAGGGAAGGATTCGGGGAGCTGTTTTTT; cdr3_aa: CASSSSDREGFGELFF
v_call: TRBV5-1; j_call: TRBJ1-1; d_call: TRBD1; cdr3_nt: TGCGCCAGCAGCTTTACAGGGGGCGACACTGAAGCTTTCTTT; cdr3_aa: CASSFTGGDTEAFF
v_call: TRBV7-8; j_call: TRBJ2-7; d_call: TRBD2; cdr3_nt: TGTGCCAGCAGTTCGGGAGGGGTTTCCTACGAGCAGTACTTC; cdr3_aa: CASSSGGVSYEQYF
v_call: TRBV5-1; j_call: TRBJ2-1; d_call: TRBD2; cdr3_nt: TGCGCCAGCAGCGCGGGACTAGCGGACAATGAGCAGTTCTTC; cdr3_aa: CASSAGLADNEQFF
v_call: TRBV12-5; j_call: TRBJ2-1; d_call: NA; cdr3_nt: TGTGCTAGTGGCCTGGATAGCGGCAATGAGCAGTTCTTC; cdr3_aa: CASGLDSGNEQFF
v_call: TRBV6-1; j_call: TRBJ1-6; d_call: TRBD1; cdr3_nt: TGTGCCAGCAGTGGGACAGGGGATAATTCACCCCTCCACTTT; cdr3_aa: CASSGTGDNSPLHF
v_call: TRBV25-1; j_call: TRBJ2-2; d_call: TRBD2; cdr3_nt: TGTGCCAGCAGTCGAGCGGGAGCAAACACCGGGGAGCTGTTTTTT; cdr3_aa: CASSRAGANTGELFF
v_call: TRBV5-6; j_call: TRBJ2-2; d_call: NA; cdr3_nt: TGTGCCAGCAGCTGGAGGGCACGGACATTCACCGGGGAGCTGTTTTTT; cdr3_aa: CASSWRARTFTGELFF
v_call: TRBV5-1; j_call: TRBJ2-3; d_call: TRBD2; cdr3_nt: TGCGCCAGCCGTGCAGATAGCGGGAGCCCGGGTACGCAGTATTTT; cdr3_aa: CASRADSGSPGTQYF
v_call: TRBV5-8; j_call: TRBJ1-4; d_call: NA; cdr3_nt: TGTGCCAGCAGCTTTCAACTCCGGGCTAATGAAAAACTGTTTTTT; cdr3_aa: CASSFQLRANEKLFF
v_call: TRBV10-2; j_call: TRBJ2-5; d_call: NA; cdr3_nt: TGCGCCAGCAGACAGGGCCAAGAGACCCAGTACTTC; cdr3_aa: CASRQGQETQYF
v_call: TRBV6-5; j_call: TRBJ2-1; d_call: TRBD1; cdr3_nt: TGTGCCAGCAGTTACTCGCCGGACAGGGGATACAATGAGCAGTTCTTC; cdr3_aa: CASSYSPDRGYNEQFF
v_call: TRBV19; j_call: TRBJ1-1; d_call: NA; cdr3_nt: TGTGCCAGTAGGCAGGGGATGGGGTACACTGAAGCTTTCTTT; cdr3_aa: CASRQGMGYTEAFF
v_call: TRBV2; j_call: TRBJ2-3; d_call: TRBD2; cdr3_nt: TGTGCCAGCAGCCCCGGGACTAGCGGGAGGGCCAGAGATACGCAGTATTTT; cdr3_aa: CASSPGTSGRARDTQYF
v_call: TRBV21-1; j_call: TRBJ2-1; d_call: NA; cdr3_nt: TGTGCCAGCAAGAGGACTAGCGGGAACTACAATGAGCAGTTCTTC; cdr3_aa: CASKRTSGNYNEQFF